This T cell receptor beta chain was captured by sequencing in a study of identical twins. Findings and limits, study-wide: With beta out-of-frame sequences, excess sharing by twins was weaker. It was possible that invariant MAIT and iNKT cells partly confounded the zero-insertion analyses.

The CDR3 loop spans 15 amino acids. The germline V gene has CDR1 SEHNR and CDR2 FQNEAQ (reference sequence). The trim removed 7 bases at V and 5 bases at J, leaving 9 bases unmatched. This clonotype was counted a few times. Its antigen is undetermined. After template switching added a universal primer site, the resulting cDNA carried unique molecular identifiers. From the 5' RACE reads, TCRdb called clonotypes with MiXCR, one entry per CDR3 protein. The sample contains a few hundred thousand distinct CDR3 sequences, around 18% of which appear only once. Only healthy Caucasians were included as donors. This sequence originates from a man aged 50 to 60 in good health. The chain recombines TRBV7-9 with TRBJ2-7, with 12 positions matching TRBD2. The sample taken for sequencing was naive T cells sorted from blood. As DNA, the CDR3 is TGTGCCAGCACCCTAACGGGACTAGCGGGTGACGAGCAGTACTTC. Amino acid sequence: CASTLTGLAGDEQYF.